The present T cell receptor beta chain was sequenced within a study of vaccination effects on CD4 cells after COVID-19. The CDR3 has 12 amino acids. V shed 3 bases and J shed 5 bases, with 5 bases lying between them. Some clones are missing from TCRdb's copy, which holds only in-frame ones; the method was immunoSEQ multiplex PCR. Counted here are tens of thousands of clones, roughly 70% occurring once; the ten biggest clones make up roughly 26%. A remark on this clone: Antigen unknown.

Sequencing was preceded by expansion of antigen-specific CD4+ T cells with viral peptide pools in the ViraFEST assay. Culture proceeded for roughly ten days, and CD4+ T cells were then isolated. Previously uninfected by SARS-CoV-2, the vaccine recipients also showed negative nucleocapsid antibodies. In culture with around 9.1 IU/ml IL-2 and about 9.7 ug/ml peptides, PBMC were grown at fewer than 2.5 million per well. The authors replaced half the medium with IL-2 medium on days 3 and 7. Study outcomes and limitations: Sampling in the study covered few convalescent patients and included no early post-infection timepoints. Marked clonal contraction was seen late after vaccination (in both infection- and vaccine-induced clones).

The material sequenced was CD4+ T cells from PBMCs cultured with HCoV-OC43 spike peptides, taken before COVID-19 vaccination. Subset described: HCoV-OC43 spike overlapping peptide pool stimulation. The chain links TRBV12-3 or TRBV12-4 to TRBJ1-3; no clear D gene. The origin of this receptor is a human donor who received a COVID-19 vaccine. The CDR3 spells CASSLGRNTIYF. CDR3 bases: TGTGCCAGCAGTTTGGGGAGAAACACCATATATTTT.